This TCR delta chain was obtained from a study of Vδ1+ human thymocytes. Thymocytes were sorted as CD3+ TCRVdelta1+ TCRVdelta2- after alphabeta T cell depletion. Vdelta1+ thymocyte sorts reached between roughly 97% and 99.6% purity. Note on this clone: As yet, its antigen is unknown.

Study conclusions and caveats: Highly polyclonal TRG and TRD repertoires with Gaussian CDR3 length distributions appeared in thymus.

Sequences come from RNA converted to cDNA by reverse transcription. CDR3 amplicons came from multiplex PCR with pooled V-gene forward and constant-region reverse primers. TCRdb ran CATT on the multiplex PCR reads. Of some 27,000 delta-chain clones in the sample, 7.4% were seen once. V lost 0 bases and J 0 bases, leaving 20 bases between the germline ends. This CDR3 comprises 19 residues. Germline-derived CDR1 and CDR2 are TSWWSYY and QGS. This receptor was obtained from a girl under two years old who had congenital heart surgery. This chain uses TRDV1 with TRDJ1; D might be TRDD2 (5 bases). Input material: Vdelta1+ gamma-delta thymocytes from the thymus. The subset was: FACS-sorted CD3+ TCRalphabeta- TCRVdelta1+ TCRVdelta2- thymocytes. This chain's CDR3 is CALGELAYPLPLHTDKLIF. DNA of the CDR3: TGTGCTCTTGGGGAACTCGCCTACCCACTCCCTCTACACACCGATAAACTCATCTTT.